This paragraph covers one T cell receptor beta chain sequence. Measured with immunoSEQ multiplex PCR; TCRdb has only the in-frame clones, and not every one. Here the sample spans around 200,000 clones, 87% being singletons. The data stem from a study of blood T cell repertoires in COVID-19. Per germline, CDR1 SEHNR and CDR2 FQNEAQ (reference sequence). The ends were cut back, 2 bases at V and 2 bases at J, with 9 bases in the middle. The CDR3 covers 14 residues. V and J are TRBV7-9 and TRBJ2-5; tentative D call: TRBD1 (5 bases). The sample comprised peripheral blood. The TCR originated in a man aged 55 to 70 who had recovered from COVID-19. In DNA form, the CDR3 reads TGTGCCAGCAGCTTAACAGGAACGCAAGAGACCCAGTACTTC. It translates to CASSLTGTQETQYF. Full variable domain (remainder filled in from reference TRBV7-9 and TRBJ2-5): DTGVSQNPRHKITKRGQNVTFRCDPISEHNRLYWYRQTLGQGPEFLTYFQNEAQLEKSRLLSDRFSAERPKGSFSTLEIQRTEQGDSAMYLCASSLTGTQETQYFGPGTRLLVL.